These T cell receptor beta chains were read from a single sample in a study of OX40 agonist ivuxolimab in advanced cancers. Clones were sequenced by immunoSEQ multiplex PCR, and TCRdb holds only the in-frame ones, with some missing. This sample has 10,000 to 11,000 clones, with 70% to 80% found just once. The starting material was CD4+ or CD8+ T cells sorted from blood, obtained in a trial of the OX40 agonist ivuxolimab. The receptors shown here come from an adult with an advanced solid tumor such as melanoma, head and neck, liver or kidney cancer. The CDR3 runs from the conserved cysteine through the conserved F or W. Fields, in order: J gene, V gene, clone size, D gene, CDR3 DNA, CDR3 protein. A D gene is named only where the DNA matches it firmly. Clone sizes are given selectively: once, few, many, or a class where the clone is expanded.

J: TRBJ2-2; V: TRBV6-4; size: few; D: .; DNA: TGTGCCGGGTGGACAGCTTTCACCGGGGAGCTGTTTTTT; CDR3: CAGWTAFTGELFF
J: TRBJ2-2; V: TRBV28; size: once; D: .; DNA: TGTGCCAGCAGTGCTGACAGGCAGAACACCGGGGAGCTGTTTTTT; CDR3: CASSADRQNTGELFF
J: TRBJ2-1; V: TRBV5-1; size: .; D: TRBD2; DNA: TGCGCCAGCAGCCTTTCTAGCGGGGTCAGCTACAATGAGCAGTTCTTC; CDR3: CASSLSSGVSYNEQFF
J: TRBJ2-7; V: TRBV6-6; size: medium-sized; D: .; DNA: TGTGCCAGCAGTTACTCGACCCCATTATACGAGCAGTACTTC; CDR3: CASSYSTPLYEQYF
J: TRBJ2-1; V: TRBV28; size: .; D: TRBD1; DNA: TGTGCCAGCAGTTTATTCAGGACAGGTTACAATGAGCAGTTCTTC; CDR3: CASSLFRTGYNEQFF
J: TRBJ2-3; V: TRBV27; size: few; D: TRBD2; DNA: TGTGCCAGCAGTTTAACGGGAGGAGGACCAGATACGCAGTATTTT; CDR3: CASSLTGGGPDTQYF
J: TRBJ1-3; V: TRBV28; size: .; D: TRBD1; DNA: TGTGCCAGCAGTTCTTCCGGGACAGGGGCTGGAAACACCATATATTTT; CDR3: CASSSSGTGAGNTIYF
J: TRBJ1-3; V: TRBV28; size: .; D: .; DNA: TGTGCCAGCAGCGACAAATCTGGAAACACCATATATTTT; CDR3: CASSDKSGNTIYF
J: TRBJ1-1; V: TRBV6-4; size: medium-sized; D: .; DNA: TGTGCCAGCAGTGACGAGAGCGTGGGAGAAGCTTTCTTT; CDR3: CASSDESVGEAFF
J: TRBJ1-6; V: TRBV25-1; size: once; D: .; DNA: TGTGCCAGCAGTGAATTAGCCGACAGTAATTCACCCCTCCACTTT; CDR3: CASSELADSNSPLHF
J: TRBJ1-3; V: TRBV27; size: few; D: .; DNA: TGTGCCAGCAGTTTATCAGGGTGGGGAAACACCATATATTTT; CDR3: CASSLSGWGNTIYF
J: TRBJ2-7; V: TRBV19; size: .; D: TRBD1; DNA: TGTGCCAGGCAGGGCAGGGGGCTCTACGAGCAGTACTTC; CDR3: CARQGRGLYEQYF
J: TRBJ2-7; V: TRBV5-5; size: .; D: .; DNA: TGTGCCAGCAGCTTGACAGGGTCGCCCTACGAGCAGTACTTC; CDR3: CASSLTGSPYEQYF
J: TRBJ2-7; V: TRBV5-1; size: .; D: TRBD1; DNA: TGCGCCAGCAGCCCCGGGACAGGCGACTACGAGCAGTACTTC; CDR3: CASSPGTGDYEQYF
J: TRBJ1-1; V: TRBV10-3; size: .; D: TRBD1; DNA: TGTGCCATCAGCGGACAGGGTCTGAACACTGAAGCTTTCTTT; CDR3: CAISGQGLNTEAFF
J: TRBJ2-5; V: TRBV27; size: few; D: .; DNA: TGTGCCAGCAGTTTATCGACAGCACAAGAGACCCAGTACTTC; CDR3: CASSLSTAQETQYF
J: TRBJ1-6; V: TRBV7-2; size: .; D: .; DNA: TGTGCCAGCAGCTACGGGACGCCTTCTACCGCTTATTCACCCCTCCACTTT; CDR3: CASSYGTPSTAYSPLHF
J: TRBJ2-5; V: TRBV6-1; size: few; D: .; DNA: TGTGCCAGCACCGGGACTCAAGAGACCCAGTACTTC; CDR3: CASTGTQETQYF
J: TRBJ2-1; V: TRBV28; size: .; D: .; DNA: TGTGCCAGCAGTTTATCGGGGGCTGCCAATGAGCAGTTCTTC; CDR3: CASSLSGAANEQFF
J: TRBJ2-1; V: TRBV11-3; size: .; D: TRBD1; DNA: TGTGCCAGCAGCTTAGGGCCGGGACAGCAGACCCACAGCACCTACAATGAGCAGTTCTTC; CDR3: CASSLGPGQQTHSTYNEQFF
J: TRBJ1-1; V: TRBV27; size: few; D: .; DNA: TGTGCCAGCAGTGCAGGGTTTCTCGCAGAAGCTTTCTTT; CDR3: CASSAGFLAEAFF
J: TRBJ2-5; V: TRBV13; size: .; D: .; DNA: TGTGCCAGCAGCCCCCGACAGTTCCAAGAGACCCAGTACTTC; CDR3: CASSPRQFQETQYF
J: TRBJ1-1; V: TRBV28; size: .; D: .; DNA: TGTGCCACCCAACACAGCGAGCGCACTGAAGCTTTCTTT; CDR3: CATQHSERTEAFF
J: TRBJ2-1; V: TRBV27; size: .; D: .; DNA: TGTGCCAGCAGTTTATCCCCTAGTTACGATGAGCAGTTCTTC; CDR3: CASSLSPSYDEQFF
J: TRBJ1-2; V: TRBV28; size: .; D: .; DNA: TGTGCCAGCAGTTTGCTCCAGGGAGCGAGCTATGGCTACACCTTC; CDR3: CASSLLQGASYGYTF
J: TRBJ2-3; V: TRBV14; size: .; D: .; DNA: TGTGCCAGCAGCCTTTTGGGGAGCCCGTACACAGATACGCAGTATTTT; CDR3: CASSLLGSPYTDTQYF
J: TRBJ2-1; V: TRBV27; size: .; D: TRBD2; DNA: TGTGCCAGCAGTCCCTCTAGCGGGGATTCCTACAATGAGCAGTTCTTC; CDR3: CASSPSSGDSYNEQFF
J: TRBJ1-1; V: TRBV29-1; size: .; D: TRBD1; DNA: TGCAGGATACAGGGGTTGAACACTGAAGCTTTCTTT; CDR3: CRIQGLNTEAFF
J: TRBJ1-1; V: TRBV19; size: few; D: .; DNA: TGTGCCAGTAGTTTCAGTTGGACTGAAGCTTTCTTT; CDR3: CASSFSWTEAFF
J: TRBJ2-7; V: TRBV27; size: .; D: TRBD1; DNA: TGTGCCAGCAGAGGGACAGGGGGGAGCGGGAGGAGGTACGAGCAGTACTTC; CDR3: CASRGTGGSGRRYEQYF
J: TRBJ2-1; V: TRBV14; size: .; D: TRBD1; DNA: TGTGCCAGCAGCCAAGAACCGGGACAGGGGGACAATGAGCAGTTCTTC; CDR3: CASSQEPGQGDNEQFF
J: TRBJ2-7; V: TRBV6-6; size: few; D: .; DNA: TGTGCCAGCAGTTACTCGATCAGCTACGAGCAGTACTTC; CDR3: CASSYSISYEQYF
J: TRBJ2-3; V: TRBV11-2; size: .; D: TRBD2; DNA: TGTGCCAGCAGCCAATTCCGGGAGGGCACAGATACGCAGTATTTT; CDR3: CASSQFREGTDTQYF
J: TRBJ2-1; V: TRBV11-3; size: .; D: TRBD2; DNA: TGTGCCAGCAGCTTAGATACTTCCAGCGGGAGGGTGAATGAGCAGTTCTTC; CDR3: CASSLDTSSGRVNEQFF
J: TRBJ1-3; V: TRBV9; size: .; D: .; DNA: TGTGCCAGCAGCGGGGGAGAAACTGGAAACACCATATATTTT; CDR3: CASSGGETGNTIYF
J: TRBJ1-2; V: TRBV19; size: .; D: .; DNA: TGTGCCAGTAGTTTCTCTCGGGGGGGATACTTGAACTATGGCTACACCTTC; CDR3: CASSFSRGGYLNYGYTF
J: TRBJ1-3; V: TRBV27; size: once; D: .; DNA: TGTGCCAGCAGTTTAAGTGGTACGTCTGGAAACACCATATATTTT; CDR3: CASSLSGTSGNTIYF
J: TRBJ1-2; V: TRBV29-1; size: .; D: .; DNA: TGCAGCGTTGAAGTCGCAGGGGTGACTAGCTATGGCTACACCTTC; CDR3: CSVEVAGVTSYGYTF
J: TRBJ2-7; V: TRBV10-3; size: .; D: .; DNA: TGTGCCATCAGTGATTTGGGCGGGTTCTACGAGCAGTACTTC; CDR3: CAISDLGGFYEQYF
J: TRBJ2-7; V: TRBV4-1; size: .; D: .; DNA: TGCGCCAGCAGCCAAGAACTCGGGAGCACCTACGAGCAGTACTTC; CDR3: CASSQELGSTYEQYF
J: TRBJ1-5; V: TRBV5-1; size: few; D: .; DNA: TGCGCCAGCAGCCCGGATCCGGGTTATAGCAATCAGCCCCAGCATTTT; CDR3: CASSPDPGYSNQPQHF
J: TRBJ1-2; V: TRBV29-1; size: .; D: .; DNA: TGCAGCGTTGAAGAAAGGGGAAGGGGCCTGGGCTACACCTTC; CDR3: CSVEERGRGLGYTF
J: TRBJ2-1; V: TRBV4-1; size: .; D: TRBD1; DNA: TGCGCCAGCAGCCAAGAGTTCGAGGGGGCAAGCCCTATGAATGAGCAGTTCTTC; CDR3: CASSQEFEGASPMNEQFF
J: TRBJ1-5; V: TRBV28; size: few; D: .; DNA: TGTGCCAGCGCAATACAGGAGATGGGTCAGCCCCAGCATTTT; CDR3: CASAIQEMGQPQHF
J: TRBJ2-5; V: TRBV5-1; size: .; D: TRBD2; DNA: TGCGCCAGCAGCTCTAGCGGTATACTCCAAGAGACCCAGTACTTC; CDR3: CASSSSGILQETQYF